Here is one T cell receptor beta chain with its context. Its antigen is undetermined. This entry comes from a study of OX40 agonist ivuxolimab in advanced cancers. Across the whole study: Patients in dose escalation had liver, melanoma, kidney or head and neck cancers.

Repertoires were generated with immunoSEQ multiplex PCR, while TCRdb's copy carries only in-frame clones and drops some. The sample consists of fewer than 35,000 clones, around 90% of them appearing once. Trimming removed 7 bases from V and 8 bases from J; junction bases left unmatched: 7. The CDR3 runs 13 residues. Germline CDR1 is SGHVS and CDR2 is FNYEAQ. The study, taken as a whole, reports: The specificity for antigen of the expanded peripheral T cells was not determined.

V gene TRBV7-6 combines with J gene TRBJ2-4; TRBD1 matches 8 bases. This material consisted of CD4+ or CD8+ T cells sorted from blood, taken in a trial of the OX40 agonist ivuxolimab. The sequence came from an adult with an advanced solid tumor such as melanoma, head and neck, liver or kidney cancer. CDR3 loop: CASNRQQGDIQYF. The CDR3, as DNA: TGTGCCAGCAACCGCCAACAGGGGGACATTCAGTACTTC.